This passage covers 27 T cell receptor beta chains from one sample sequenced in a study of shared clonotypes between healthy human individuals. This table comes from immunoSEQ multiplex PCR, and its TCRdb copy is limited to in-frame clones, with some not included. The table has roughly 570,000 clones, roughly 98% seen once; the top ten hold approximately 0.33%. CD8 cells regarded as naive lacked CD45RO, were positively chosen for CCR7, and omitted terminally differentiated effector memory CD45RA+ cells. The sample consisted of naive CD8+ T cells sorted from blood. Receptor source: a man between 25 and 39 years old in good health.

The CDR3 DNA reads as TGTGCCAGCAGTGACAGTAGTTACCAAGATACGCAGTATTTT. Translation gives CASSDSSYQDTQYF. This chain joins TRBV2 and TRBJ2-3; D unresolved. The CDR3 totals 14 residues. Looked up from germline, CDR1 is SNHLY and CDR2 is FYNNEI. The V and J ends lost 3 bases and 5 bases respectively, with 12 bases between them.

V is TRBV6-5 and J is TRBJ1-1; D may be TRBD1 (6 bases). The ends were cut back, 6 bases at V and 1 base at J, with 12 bases in the middle. The CDR3 covers 14 residues. Germline CDR1 reads MNHEY; CDR2 reads SVGAGI. This chain's CDR3 is CASSPGGRNTEAFF. Written as DNA, the CDR3 is TGTGCCAGCAGCCCGGGGGGCCGGAACACTGAAGCTTTCTTT.

The genes are TRBV27 and TRBJ2-1; TRBD2 aligns across 7 bases. V gave up 3 bases and J gave up 2 bases; unmatched junction bases: 4. This CDR3 contains 15 residues. Germline CDR1 MNHEY, CDR2 SMNVEV (reference sequence). The CDR3 here is CASSFWGGTYNEQFF. CDR3 in DNA: TGTGCCAGCAGTTTCTGGGGGGGGACCTACAATGAGCAGTTCTTC.

This chain uses TRBV9 with TRBJ2-3; TRBD1 or TRBD2 may be the D gene (5 bases each). The CDR3 length is 15 residues. Germline lookup yields CDR1 SGDLS and CDR2 YYNGEE. Trimming took off 4 bases at V and 4 bases at J, with 16 bases between the two ends. In nucleotides, the CDR3 is TGTGCCAGCAGCCTCTCGGGGCCAGGATCAGATACGCAGTATTTT. It yields the protein CASSLSGPGSDTQYF.

V and J are TRBV4-1 and TRBJ2-2; 8 nucleotides line up with TRBD1. The CDR3 extends over 17 amino acids. In germline, CDR1 is MGHRA, CDR2 YSYEKL. V lost 1 base, J lost 4 bases, and 8 bases stayed unmatched. The DNA of the CDR3 is TGCGCCAGCAGCCAAGTAAGGTCAGGGGGCCTCACCGGGGAGCTGTTTTTT. Its translation: CASSQVRSGGLTGELFF.

The gene calls are TRBV4-1 and TRBJ1-2, with D perhaps matching TRBD1 (5 bases). CDR3 size: 15 residues. Trimming took 5 bases from V and 4 from J, leaving 17 bases between them. Germline assignment: CDR1 MGHRA and CDR2 YSYEKL. The CDR3 protein is CASSGGLGGSYGYTF. CDR3 nucleotides: TGCGCCAGCAGCGGGGGACTTGGAGGCTCCTATGGCTACACCTTC.

The rearrangement uses TRBV14 and TRBJ2-3, with D possibly matching TRBD2 (5 bases). The V end was cut by 0 bases, the J end by 2 bases, with 12 bases between. The CDR3 is 16 amino acids. Germline loops: CDR1 SGHDN, CDR2 FVKESK. This CDR3 reads CASSQDPRAATDTQYF. DNA of the CDR3: TGTGCCAGCAGCCAAGACCCGAGGGCAGCCACAGATACGCAGTATTTT.

The chain carries TRBV7-2 and TRBJ1-1, with TRBD1 identical over 9 bases. Germline lookup yields CDR1 SGHTA and CDR2 FQGNSA. V lost 5 bases, J lost 3 bases, and 7 bases stayed unmatched. The CDR3 runs to 15 residues. CDR3 sequence reads: CASSKNRGRDTEAFF. In DNA, the CDR3 is TGTGCCAGCAGCAAGAACAGGGGGCGGGACACTGAAGCTTTCTTT.

This clone occurred once. The chain employs TRBV6-5 and TRBJ1-2, with D possibly being TRBD1 (6 bases). This CDR3 spans 14 amino acids. Trimming removed 3 bases from V and 4 bases from J, with 12 bases in between. Germline lookup yields CDR1 MNHEY and CDR2 SVGAGI. CDR3 in DNA: TGTGCCAGCAGTTATGTTGGACAGCGCTATGGCTACACCTTC. Encoded protein: CASSYVGQRYGYTF.

The rearrangement uses TRBV21-1 and TRBJ2-2; TRBD1, the table's D call, lacks a check against the DNA. TRBV21-1 is noted as a pseudogene. The CDR3 is 18 residues long. This CDR3 reads CASSNFGQFRGLGGELFF. CDR3 sequence (DNA): TGTGCCAGCAGCAATTTTGGTCAATTCAGGGGGCTGGGCGGGGAGCTGTTTTTT.

The DNA for the CDR3 is TGCAGCGTTGACGGACTAGCGGGAGAGACCCAGTACTTC. Protein: CSVDGLAGETQYF. The J gene is TRBJ2-5, the V gene TRBV29-1, with 11 bases fitting TRBD2. V lost 3 bases to trimming and J lost 4 bases; unmatched junction nucleotides: 1. From germline, CDR1 is SQVTM and CDR2 ANQGSEA. CDR3 length equals 13 residues.

The rearrangement links TRBV7-8 to TRBJ2-2; 9 nucleotides match TRBD1. Trimming cost V 2 bases and J 5 bases; bases outside gene matches: 15. CDR1 SGHVS and CDR2 FQNEAQ come from the germline V gene. CDR3 length: 19 amino acids. Written as DNA, the CDR3 is TGTGCCAGCAGCTTACAGCTTGGACAGGGGATAACCGGAACCGGGGAGCTGTTTTTT. Translated: CASSLQLGQGITGTGELFF.

This clone was seen a few times. This sample also contains other DNA sequences that code for the same CDR3. The chain recombines TRBV9 with TRBJ2-2; D is unresolved. The V end lost 0 bases, the J end lost 4 bases, and 4 bases lay between the germline ends. Germline V lookup: CDR1 SGDLS, CDR2 YYNGEE. The CDR3 is 13 residues long. The CDR3 loop reads CASSVEGTGELFF. CDR3 coding DNA: TGTGCCAGCAGCGTAGAGGGCACCGGGGAGCTGTTTTTT. The full variable domain, completed using reference TRBV9 and TRBJ2-2, is DSGVTQTPKHLITATGQRVTLRCSPRSGDLSVYWYQQSLDQGLQFLIQYYNGEERAKGNILERFSAQQFPDLHSELNLSSLELGDSALYFCASSVEGTGELFFGEGSRLTVL.

The CDR3 DNA reads as TGTGCCAGCAGCGGGACTAGCGTCAATGAGCAGTTCTTC. It yields the protein CASSGTSVNEQFF. This chain links TRBV5-4 with TRBJ2-1; TRBD2 aligns across 10 bases. CDR3 length: 13 amino acids. Germline V gene lookup returns CDR1 SGHNT and CDR2 YYREEE (reference sequence). V lost 4 bases, J lost 6 bases, and 1 base stayed unmatched. Drawing the rest from reference TRBV5-4 and TRBJ2-1, the complete variable domain is ETGVTQSPTHLIKTRGQQVTLRCSSQSGHNTVSWYQQALGQGPQFIFQYYREEENGRGNFPPRFSGLQFPNYSSELNVNALELDDSALYLCASSGTSVNEQFFGPGTRLTVL.

This sequence joins TRBV5-1 and TRBJ2-7; a weak D match, TRBD2 (5 bases). There are 15 residues in the CDR3. Germline lookup yields CDR1 SGHRS and CDR2 YFSETQ. The V gene lost 0 bases and the J gene lost 2 bases, with 12 bases spanning the gap. CDR3 DNA sequence: TGCGCCAGCAGCTTGGTCCCCGGGGTAACCTACGAGCAGTACTTC. This translates into CASSLVPGVTYEQYF.

This chain links TRBV11-3 with TRBJ2-3; TRBD1 might be the D (6 bases). The germline V and J ends were trimmed by 4 bases and 0 bases, with 11 bases remaining between them. This CDR3 contains 15 residues. Germline V CDR1 and CDR2: SGHNT, YENEEA. This chain's CDR3 is CASSSGQSSTDTQYF. The CDR3 coding sequence is TGTGCCAGCAGCTCCGGACAGTCTAGCACAGATACGCAGTATTTT. Drawing the rest from reference TRBV11-3 and TRBJ2-3, the complete variable domain is EAGVVQSPRYKIIEKKQPVAFWCNPISGHNTLYWYLQNLGQGPELLIRYENEEAVDDSQLPKDRFSAERLKGVDSTLKIQPAELGDSAVYLCASSSGQSSTDTQYFGPGTRLTVL.

The chain uses TRBV6-5 and TRBJ2-2; D remains ambiguous. V was clipped by 4 bases and J by 1 base, with 4 bases between them. CDR1 is MNHEY and CDR2 is SVGAGI in the germline V gene. The length of the CDR3 is 13 residues. CDR3 protein: CASSSENTGELFF. CDR3 nucleotide sequence: TGTGCCAGCAGTTCGGAGAACACCGGGGAGCTGTTTTTT.

V gene TRBV27 combines with J gene TRBJ2-7; tentatively, D is TRBD2 (6 bases). Trimming shortened V by 3 bases and J by 0 bases, and 6 bases separated the two germline ends. The germline CDR1 and CDR2 sequences are MNHEY and SMNVEV (reference sequence). The CDR3 length is 13 residues. In nucleotides, the CDR3 is TGTGCCAGCAGTTTGGACTACTCCTACGAGCAGTACTTC. Its protein is CASSLDYSYEQYF.

V and J are TRBV2 and TRBJ2-3, with D unresolved. Germline CDR1 is SNHLY and CDR2 is FYNNEI. The CDR3 is 14 residues long. The V end lost 3 bases, the J end lost 1 base, and 8 bases lay between the germline ends. CDR3 residues: CASSEGWGTDTQYF. The CDR3 DNA reads TGTGCCAGCAGTGAGGGTTGGGGCACAGATACGCAGTATTTT. Variable domain in full (rest from reference TRBV2 and TRBJ2-3): EPEVTQTPSHQVTQMGQEVILRCVPISNHLYFYWYRQILGQKVEFLVSFYNNEISEKSEIFDDQFSVERPDGSNFTLKIRSTKLEDSAMYFCASSEGWGTDTQYFGPGTRLTVL.

The chain links TRBV15 to TRBJ1-5; no clear D gene. The V gene lost 3 bases and the J gene lost 2 bases, with 8 bases spanning the gap. Looked up from germline, CDR1 is LNHNV and CDR2 is YYDKDF (reference sequence). The CDR3 consists of 14 residues. CDR3 bases: TGTGCCACCAGCAGGTCCCGGGGCAATCAGCCCCAGCATTTT. This gives the protein CATSRSRGNQPQHF.

This chain joins TRBV2 and TRBJ1-1; D is ambiguous. The germline V gene encodes CDR1 SNHLY and CDR2 FYNNEI. Trimming shortened V by 5 bases and J by 4 bases, and 5 bases separated the two germline ends. The CDR3 runs to 11 residues. This CDR3 is CASSSSTEAFF. The CDR3 region has the DNA TGTGCCAGCAGTAGTAGCACTGAAGCTTTCTTT.

V gene TRBV7-9 combines with J gene TRBJ2-7, with 13 bases aligning to TRBD2. This CDR3 is 14 amino acids long. Germline V gives CDR1 SEHNR, CDR2 FQNEAQ (reference sequence). V lost 5 bases to trimming and J lost 7 bases; unmatched junction nucleotides: 5. The CDR3, as DNA: TGTGCCAGCAGCCTCGGGACTAGCGGGAAAGAGCAGTACTTC. The encoded protein is CASSLGTSGKEQYF.

The gene calls are TRBV7-8 and TRBJ2-2, with TRBD1 matching over 7 bases. The CDR3 runs to 15 residues. Germline V CDR1 and CDR2: SGHVS, FQNEAQ. Unmatched junction bases numbered 5, after V lost 1 base and J lost 6 bases. The CDR3 DNA follows: TGTGCCAGCAGCTTAGGAGGGGGCGCGTCCGGGGAGCTGTTTTTT. Its protein product is CASSLGGGASGELFF. The complete variable domain, with remaining parts taken from reference TRBV7-8 and TRBJ2-2, reads GAGVSQSPRYKVAKRGQDVALRCDPISGHVSLFWYQQALGQGPEFLTYFQNEAQLDKSGLPSDRFFAERPEGSVSTLKIQRTQQEDSAVYLCASSLGGGASGELFFGEGSRLTVL.

Worth noting for this clone: The sample holds other DNA sequences that translate to the same CDR3. The rearrangement uses TRBV7-8 and TRBJ2-1; D gene uncertain. Germline V gene sequence: CDR1 SGHVS, CDR2 FQNEAQ. This CDR3 has 11 residues. Trimming stripped 1 base from V and 6 bases from J, with 1 base between. The CDR3 is CASSLGNEQFF. The CDR3 nucleotides read TGTGCCAGCAGCTTAGGCAATGAGCAGTTCTTC.

The V gene is TRBV28, the J gene TRBJ1-3, with D uncertain. CDR1 is MDHEN, CDR2 SYDVKM, per germline. The CDR3 sequence is 11 residues long. The CDR3 reads CAGGSGNTIYF. For the CDR3, the DNA is TGTGCGGGCGGCTCTGGAAACACCATATATTTT.

The chain uses TRBV25-1 and TRBJ2-5; D unresolved. The length of the CDR3 is 14 residues. Trimming removed 4 bases at V and 2 bases at J, with 11 bases between. The germline V gene encodes CDR1 MGHDK and CDR2 SYGVNS. The CDR3 sequence: CASSGHLGQETQYF. In nucleotides, the CDR3 is TGTGCCAGCAGTGGACACCTGGGACAAGAGACCCAGTACTTC.

The chain joins TRBV5-6 to TRBJ2-7; D is uncertain. Trimming left V 1 base short and J 7 bases short, with 15 bases between. Per germline, CDR1 SGHDT and CDR2 YYEEEE. This CDR3 spans 14 amino acids. CDR3 region: CASSLRPDLGEQYF. The CDR3 region has the DNA TGTGCCAGCAGCTTGAGGCCAGACTTAGGAGAGCAGTACTTC.